The T cell receptor (beta chain) described here comes from a study of cytotoxic CD8 clonotypes in ibrutinib-treated CLL. Study in general: After treatment lasting a median approximately eleven months, range 6 to 36, response samples were collected. Samples yielded averages of 200,000 to 300,000 productive templates and around 99,000 productive rearrangements.

Study results and limitations: Having risen at ibrutinib response, clonality had fallen back toward baseline by progression.

Sequenced by immunoSEQ multiplex PCR; TCRdb stores in-frame clones only, minus some. The table shows about 89,000 clones, with around 80% occurring only once. Details on this clone: Its antigen is unidentified.

J lost 6 bases, V lost 5 bases, and 15 bases had no gene match. Germline V gene lookup returns CDR1 SGHTA and CDR2 FQGTGA. This CDR3 comprises 18 residues. The chain is built from TRBV7-3 and TRBJ2-3, with 12 positions matching TRBD2. The receptor was isolated from a human donor with chronic lymphocytic leukemia. The sequencing used PBMCs, collected after 12 months of ibrutinib treatment. CDR3 in amino acids: CASSPDPLLAGGRDTQYF. The CDR3, as DNA: TGTGCCAGCAGCCCAGACCCCCTCCTAGCGGGGGGGCGCGATACGCAGTATTTT.